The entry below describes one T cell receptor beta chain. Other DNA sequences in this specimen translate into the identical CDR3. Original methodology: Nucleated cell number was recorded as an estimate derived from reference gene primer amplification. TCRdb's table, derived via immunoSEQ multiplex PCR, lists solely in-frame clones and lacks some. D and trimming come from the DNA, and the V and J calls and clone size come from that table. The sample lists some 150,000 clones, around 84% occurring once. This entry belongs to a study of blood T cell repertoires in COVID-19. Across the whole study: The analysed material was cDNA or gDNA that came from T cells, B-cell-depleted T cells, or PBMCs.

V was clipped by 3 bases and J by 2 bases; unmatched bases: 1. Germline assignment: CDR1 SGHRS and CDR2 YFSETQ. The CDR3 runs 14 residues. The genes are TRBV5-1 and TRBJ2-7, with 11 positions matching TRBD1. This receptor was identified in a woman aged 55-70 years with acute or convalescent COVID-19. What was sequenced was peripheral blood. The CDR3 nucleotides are TGCGCCAGCAGCTCGGGACAGGGGGCCTACGAGCAGTACTTC. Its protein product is CASSSGQGAYEQYF.